This passage covers 4 T cell receptor beta chains from one sample sequenced in a study of PD-L1 blockade in urothelial cancer. Here immunoSEQ multiplex PCR was the method, and the copy in TCRdb shows in-frame clones only, minus some. Of fewer than 30,000 clones in the sample, around 84% were seen once. Time point denoted: peripheral blood 6 weeks after treatment start. This specimen was PBMCs, taken around atezolizumab (anti-PD-L1) treatment. Every receptor here comes from a man between 65 and 85 years old with urothelial cancer.

There are a few counts of this clone. The chain is built from TRBV9 and TRBJ1-4, with 7 bases fitting TRBD1. CDR1 is SGDLS and CDR2 is YYNGEE in the germline V gene. The CDR3 is 16 residues long. J gave up 0 bases and V 4 bases, and 6 bases lay outside the gene matches. The CDR3 DNA is TGTGCCAGCAGCCCTCGACAGGGCGCAACTAATGAAAAACTGTTTTTT. Residues: CASSPRQGATNEKLFF.

The J gene is TRBJ2-1, the V gene TRBV7-6; possible D gene TRBD1, 5 bases. CDR3 length equals 15 residues. V lost 5 bases, J lost 8 bases, and 19 bases lay in between. Germline V gene sequence: CDR1 SGHVS, CDR2 FNYEAQ. This CDR3 reads CASSLDGHPGDEQFF. The CDR3 nucleotides read TGTGCCAGCAGCCTAGATGGACACCCTGGGGATGAGCAGTTCTTC.

J is TRBJ2-5 and V is TRBV19, with TRBD1 matching 11 bases. CDR1 and CDR2 (germline): LNHDA, SQIVND (reference sequence). The CDR3 is made up of 16 amino acids. V shed 6 bases, J shed 9 bases, and the junction held 15 bases outside the gene matches. CDR3 sequence: CASRNTGTGGIGAQYF. CDR3 nucleotides: TGTGCCAGTAGGAACACCGGGACAGGGGGAATTGGGGCCCAGTACTTC.

The V call is TRBV25-1, the J call TRBJ1-4; no clear D. The CDR3 runs 15 residues. Per germline, CDR1 MGHDK and CDR2 SYGVNS. Trimming shortened V by 5 bases and J by 7 bases, and 17 bases separated the two germline ends. The chain's CDR3 is CASSQTLTSGEKLFF. The CDR3 DNA reads TGTGCCAGCAGTCAAACTTTGACCTCAGGTGAAAAACTGTTTTTT. The complete variable domain, with remaining parts taken from reference TRBV25-1 and TRBJ1-4, reads EADIYQTPRYLVIGTGKKITLECSQTMGHDKMYWYQQDPGMELHLIHYSYGVNSTEKGDLSSESTVSRIRTEHFPLTLESARPSHTSQYLCASSQTLTSGEKLFFGSGTQLSVL.